The entry that follows covers one TCR beta chain sequence. Its target antigen remains unknown. No much larger clonotype is one base removed from it; base qualities were not supplied. The donors were included in the validation cohort of 120 subjects, a group kept apart from the roughly 670-subject first cohort. The V end loses 1 base and the J end loses 5 bases, and a stretch of 17 bases separates them. Via the germline V gene, CDR1 is MGHRA and CDR2 YSYEKL. Measured from the cysteine to the phenylalanine, the CDR3 is 16 residues long. Kept here is only the CDR3 DNA, which spans 48 bases and is read in frame from base 1. Library construction relied on the immunoSEQ multiplex PCR assay. The original pipeline was this. A statistical classification framework was built to diagnose cytomegalovirus status from the catalog of TCR beta chain sequences. Sourced from immuneACCESS, this table was stored by TCRdb with only in-frame sequences that have V and J called. A share of the clones is absent; for the studies checked, an unresolved V gene accounts for under half, and the remainder has no known explanation. From that table come the V and J calls and clone size; the DNA was used to work out D and trimming. This sample comprises approximately 200,000 clones, roughly 84% of them detected only once. Approximately 7% of the sample rests with the top ten.

This sample is drawn from a study of cytomegalovirus exposure and HLA in healthy donors (dated by TCRdb to the late 2010s). Describing the broader study: According to a later analysis, one platform produced both the 100 to 150 validation repertoires and the 620 or so repertoires of the first cohort. High-throughput TCR immunosequencing, statistical association of individual TCRs with disease status, and machine learning were combined to predict cytomegalovirus infection status. Besides the first cohort of about 730 subjects, a separate validation cohort made up of over a hundred different subjects was used. The study aimed to test whether signatures of past pathogen exposure could be identified by cataloging public T cell receptors. What the authors observed across the whole study: A later analysis had no HLA typing for the validation cohort, so co-occurrence there was scored across all 110 or so repertoires. Of the cluster scores, 94% were above 0 in a later analysis, which found that TCRs clustered in the first cohort also tended to co-occur in the 95 to 150 validation repertoires. In the study, approximately 160 TCR beta chains were listed as associated with cytomegalovirus. Most TCR sequences were seen in very few donors, while some public TCRs were found in many individuals. The authors suggested that the approach could potentially be generalized to other disease states and immunological phenotypes. A few of the identified cytomegalovirus-associated TCR beta chains were confirmed in vitro to be specific for cytomegalovirus antigens. The classifier was reported to diagnose cytomegalovirus status with high specificity and sensitivity in both the original and validation cohorts.

Sequencing was done on a sample of PBMCs. This clonotype was sampled from a man aged 18 to 29 in good health and CMV-seropositive. The V gene is TRBV4-1 and the J gene is TRBJ1-2, with the D gene uncertain. The DNA reads TGCGCCAGCAGCCAAGTTCTAAGAGCGGGAGATTATGGCTACACCTTC. It translates as CASSQVLRAGDYGYTF.